The clone carrying this T cell receptor beta chain was recorded once. Per the authors' pipeline: Reference gene primer amplification gave nucleated cell count estimates. The table came from immunoSEQ multiplex PCR; TCRdb's copy has only in-frame clones and leaves some out. V and J calls and clone size come straight from that table; D and trimming were deduced from the DNA. This table holds 250,000 or so clones, about 85% found once. Adults between roughly 18 and 95 years of age took part from 24 US areas. This CDR3 region has 14 residues. The germline CDR1 and CDR2 sequences are SGHAT and FQNNGV. With 1 base removed from V and 5 bases from J, the gap between germline ends came to 11 bases. The sample comes from a study of blood T cell repertoires in COVID-19. The overall study: The origin of the acute and convalescent COVID-19 samples was the United States, Italy and Spain. In each case, the material was cDNA or gDNA derived from T cells, B-cell-depleted T cells, or PBMCs.

This receptor was obtained from a woman aged 50 to 60 who had been exposed to COVID-19. The chain combines TRBV11-2 with TRBJ1-1; maybe TRBD1 (5 bases). The specimen sequenced was PBMCs or T cells enriched from blood (not recorded which). The DNA of the CDR3 is TGTGCCAGCAGCTTAGGGTGGGGGGGAACTGAAGCTTTCTTT. Translation gives CASSLGWGGTEAFF.